These 2 T cell receptor beta chains were all obtained from the same sample, sequenced in a study of cytomegalovirus exposure and HLA in healthy donors. This PCR relied on a set of 60 Vbeta primers and 13 Jbeta primers. Sequencing was performed with immunoSEQ multiplex PCR; in TCRdb, only in-frame clones are kept and a portion is missing. This table has 110,000 to 150,000 clones, about 64% appearing once. Sequencing was done on a sample of PBMCs. These receptors were taken from a man aged 60 to 75 in good health and CMV-seronegative.

This clone was recorded a few times. The rearrangement uses TRBV10-3 and TRBJ2-7; tentative D call: TRBD1 (5 bases). Trimming left V 0 bases short and J 2 bases short, with 8 bases between. Germline V gene lookup returns CDR1 ENHRY and CDR2 SYGVKD. The length of the CDR3 is 14 residues. The CDR3 bases are TGTGCCATCAGTGAGTCTCCAGGGCCCTACGAGCAGTACTTC. Its protein is CAISESPGPYEQYF.

The chain uses TRBV7-2 and TRBJ1-3; D not certain. Germline-derived CDR1 and CDR2 are SGHTA and FQGNSA. Deletions cut 5 bases from V and 0 bases from J, with 11 bases between. This CDR3 has 15 amino acids. CDR3 bases: TGTGCCAGCAGCCCAGCCAGCGACTCTGGAAACACCATATATTTT. Protein product: CASSPASDSGNTIYF. Based on the CDR3 plus reference TRBV7-2 and TRBJ1-3, the full variable domain is GAGVSQSPSNKVTEKGKDVELRCDPISGHTALYWYRQSLGQGLEFLIYFQGNSAPDKSGLPSDRFSAERTGGSVSTLTIQRTQQEDSAVYLCASSPASDSGNTIYFGEGSWLTVV.